Described below is a single TCR beta chain sequence and its context. The antigen it binds to is not known. Base qualities were left out, and no much larger clone turns up one base away. The data were obtained in a study of blood T cell repertoires in COVID-19 (dated by TCRdb to 2018 to 2021). Context from the whole study: Samples from collaborators originated in the United States, Italy and Spain and spanned both the acute and convalescent phases of COVID-19. The material from the prospective study consisted of cDNA or gDNA derived from T cells, B-cell-depleted T cells, or PBMCs. The dataset comprised deeply sampled blood TCRbeta repertoires from subjects exposed to, actively infected with, or recovered from COVID-19. The repertoires were made available in a free public database intended to serve as a resource for research on the immune response to SARS-CoV-2. Samples came from the ongoing ImmuneRACE study (first 160 participants) plus 1,254 subjects from 6 global collaborators. The sample metadata nearly always contained a de-identified subject ID, COVID-19 status, age in years and sex. HLA class I and class II types, where available, came from metadata supplied by the sample provider rather than from assay-based typing.

Another Seattle source contributed samples from volunteer blood donors who had recovered from COVID-19. Each collaborating institution followed its own protocols to collect whole blood in K2EDTA tubes. Collaborator samples were shipped for TCRbeta analysis as frozen whole blood, isolated PBMCs, or DNA extracted from either sample type. From cysteine to phenylalanine, the CDR3 is 15 amino acids long. Of all the DNA, just the CDR3 is kept, 45 bases in frame from base 1. CDR1 and CDR2, per the germline V gene, are SGDLS and YYNGEE. Trimming costs V 0 bases and J 2 bases, and their ends lie 9 bases apart. The investigation overall reported the following: How much clinical and demographic metadata was included differed by source and by participant, and the metadata was provided uncurated.

The immunoSEQ Assay, a bias-controlled multiplex PCR, was used to amplify TCRbeta CDR3 regions from genomic DNA. On the authors' methods: The number of nucleated cells in each sample was estimated from the amplification of reference gene primers within the assay. To quantify the absolute abundance of each unique TCRbeta CDR3 rearrangement, sequence reads were collapsed and filtered. Productive Simpson clonality was computed per sample as the square root of Simpson's diversity index over productive rearrangements. As stored in TCRdb, this immuneACCESS dataset retains in-frame rearrangements with V and J assigned. A fraction of the clones does not appear; measured against another copy, unresolved V genes explain less than half of the discrepancy, and the remainder lacks a known reason. The V and J calls and clone size come from that table; D and trimming were worked out from the DNA. Across this sample there are about 260,000 clones, with 75% to 90% seen only once. The ten most abundant clones make up 1.5% of the sample.

This TCR was sampled from a middle-aged woman who had recovered from COVID-19. The chain is made from TRBV9 and TRBJ1-3, and possibly TRBD1, on 6 matching bases. The source material was peripheral blood. CDR3 reads: CASSVGTVTGNTIYF. The nucleotides read TGTGCCAGCAGCGTAGGGACAGTCACTGGAAACACCATATATTTT. Beyond the CDR3, the reference TRBV9 and TRBJ1-3 genes provide the residues; the full variable domain reads: DSGVTQTPKHLITATGQRVTLRCSPRSGDLSVYWYQQSLDQGLQFLIQYYNGEERAKGNILERFSAQQFPDLHSELNLSSLELGDSALYFCASSVGTVTGNTIYFGEGSWLTVV.